The next 28 T cell receptor beta chains were all read from a single sample in a study of tumor-infiltrating lymphocytes in localized non-small cell lung cancer. Profiling relied on immunoSEQ multiplex PCR, and the TCRdb table lists in-frame clones only, not all of them. The sample includes 25,000 to 30,000 clones, 70% to 90% of them seen just once. The sample comprised lung tumor tissue. The source is a human donor with non-small cell lung cancer.

The CDR3 loop reads CASSLVAGVVEQYF. DNA of the CDR3: TGCGCCAGCAGCTTGGTAGCGGGGGTCGTCGAGCAGTACTTC. The V call is TRBV5-1, the J call TRBJ2-7, with TRBD2 identical over 9 bases. CDR3 size: 14 residues. The germline CDR1 and CDR2 sequences are SGHRS and YFSETQ. V trimming: 0 bases; J trimming: 6 bases; junction bases outside the gene matches: 4.

The chain combines TRBV6-5 with TRBJ2-7; D gene uncertain. The CDR3 length is 15 residues. In germline, CDR1 is MNHEY, CDR2 SVGAGI. Trimming removed 5 bases at V and 2 bases at J, with 16 bases between. CDR3 amino acids: CASSRTSVPPYEQYF. The DNA for the CDR3 is TGTGCCAGCAGTCGAACCTCGGTACCTCCCTACGAGCAGTACTTC.

This rearrangement joins TRBV6-5 to TRBJ1-1; 8 nucleotides align to TRBD1. This CDR3 comprises 14 residues. The V gene end was trimmed by 5 bases and the J gene end by 0 bases; junction bases not matched to a gene: 2. Germline V CDR1 and CDR2: MNHEY, SVGAGI. The CDR3 DNA sequence: TGTGCCAGCAGTAGGGGACAGGTGAACACTGAAGCTTTCTTT. Translated, it gives CASSRGQVNTEAFF.

The chain carries TRBV9 and TRBJ2-1, with D perhaps matching TRBD1 (6 bases). V was trimmed by 3 bases and J by 3 bases, leaving 13 bases between them. Germline V gene lookup returns CDR1 SGDLS and CDR2 YYNGEE. This CDR3 contains 15 residues. In DNA, the CDR3 is TGTGCCAGCAGCGCACAGGGTACCGGCTACAATGAGCAGTTCTTC. Its protein product is CASSAQGTGYNEQFF.

The chain uses TRBV7-9 and TRBJ1-6; TRBD1 matches 8 bases. Germline V gene sequence: CDR1 SEHNR, CDR2 FQNEAQ (reference sequence). The CDR3 contains 15 residues. V shed 5 bases and J 6 bases; nucleotides not matched to a gene: 6. CDR3 DNA sequence: TGTGCCAGCAGCGTAGGACAGGGTTTTAATTCACCCCTCCACTTT. This encodes CASSVGQGFNSPLHF.

This clone was found once. The gene calls are TRBV9 and TRBJ1-1; unclear D gene. Germline V gene sequence: CDR1 SGDLS, CDR2 YYNGEE. The CDR3 is made up of 14 amino acids. Trimming removed 6 bases at V and 4 bases at J, with 16 bases between. CDR3 sequence: CASTTQPQSTEAFF. CDR3 coding DNA: TGTGCCAGCACCACACAACCCCAGAGCACTGAAGCTTTCTTT. The full variable domain, completed using reference TRBV9 and TRBJ1-1, is DSGVTQTPKHLITATGQRVTLRCSPRSGDLSVYWYQQSLDQGLQFLIQYYNGEERAKGNILERFSAQQFPDLHSELNLSSLELGDSALYFCASTTQPQSTEAFFGQGTRLTVV.

This rearrangement joins TRBV5-6 to TRBJ1-1; a possible D gene is TRBD1 (5 bases). Trimming took 6 bases from V and 2 from J, leaving 11 bases between them. Germline loops: CDR1 SGHDT, CDR2 YYEEEE. The CDR3 has 13 amino acids. CDR3 region: CASIPRGNTEAFF. DNA for the CDR3: TGTGCCAGCATCCCTAGGGGCAACACTGAAGCTTTCTTT.

The gene calls are TRBV28 and TRBJ2-7; 7 bases fit TRBD2. Germline V gene data show CDR1 as MDHEN and CDR2 as SYDVKM. The CDR3 extends over 12 amino acids. The V segment lost 5 bases and the J segment 9 bases; nucleotides outside the gene matches: 7. The CDR3 coding sequence is TGTGCCAGCAGTATTGGCGGGGGAGGGCAGTACTTC. Protein product: CASSIGGGGQYF.

The J gene is TRBJ2-3, the V gene TRBV4-2; possibly TRBD2 for D (5 bases). CDR3 size: 13 residues. Germline V CDR1 and CDR2: LGHNA, YNFKEQ. The V end was cut by 4 bases, the J end by 6 bases, with 11 bases between. The CDR3 loop reads CASSPLRGDTQYF. CDR3 sequence (DNA): TGTGCCAGCAGCCCTCTGCGAGGGGATACGCAGTATTTT.

The genes are TRBV6-6 and TRBJ1-5; 9 bases match TRBD1. This CDR3 spans 14 amino acids. The germline gives CDR1 MNHNY, CDR2 SVGAGI (reference sequence). V gave up 4 bases and J gave up 5 bases; unmatched junction bases: 3. The CDR3 DNA follows: TGTGCCAGCAGTTCGGGACAGGGAGATCAGCCCCAGCATTTT. Residues: CASSSGQGDQPQHF.

The rearrangement links TRBV7-9 to TRBJ1-1; 8 bases fit TRBD1. There are 15 residues in the CDR3. From germline, CDR1 is SEHNR and CDR2 FQNEAQ (reference sequence). Trimming removed 6 bases from V and 0 bases from J; junction bases left unmatched: 6. DNA for the CDR3: TGTGCCAGCAGAACCGGGACAGGAGTGAACACTGAAGCTTTCTTT. It translates to CASRTGTGVNTEAFF.

The rearrangement uses TRBV5-1 and TRBJ1-1; 8 nucleotides line up with TRBD1. Trimming took 1 base from V and 1 from J; bases not matched to a gene: 6. This CDR3 region has 16 residues. The germline CDR1 and CDR2 sequences are SGHRS and YFSETQ. CDR3 amino acids: CASSLLRGQGNTEAFF. The CDR3, as DNA: TGCGCCAGCAGCTTGCTCAGGGGGCAGGGGAACACTGAAGCTTTCTTT. Complete variable domain (other parts from reference TRBV5-1 and TRBJ1-1): KAGVTQTPRYLIKTRGQQVTLSCSPISGHRSVSWYQQTPGQGLQFLFEYFSETQRNKGNFPGRFSGRQFSNSRSEMNVSTLELGDSALYLCASSLLRGQGNTEAFFGQGTRLTVV.

The gene calls are TRBV4-3 and TRBJ1-1; weak D call: TRBD1 (5 bases). The CDR3 has 13 amino acids. Germline V CDR1 and CDR2: LGHNA, YSLEER. Trimming removed 4 bases from V and 5 bases from J, with 11 bases in between. DNA of the CDR3: TGCGCCAGCAGCCCGGGGGATTGGACTGAAGCTTTCTTT. Translating gives CASSPGDWTEAFF.

V is TRBV5-1 and J is TRBJ2-1; D not certain. Germline V lookup: CDR1 SGHRS, CDR2 YFSETQ. This CDR3 is built from 15 residues. The ends were cut back, 4 bases at V and 4 bases at J, with 15 bases in the middle. CDR3 bases: TGCGCCAGCAGCCCGGACGTCCTCGGGTACAATGAGCAGTTCTTC. It specifies CASSPDVLGYNEQFF.

A single count supports this clone. This same CDR3 is encoded by further DNA sequences in the sample. The chain employs TRBV6-6 and TRBJ2-7; 7 nucleotides align to TRBD1. CDR3 length: 12 amino acids. Germline-derived CDR1 and CDR2 are MNHNY and SVGAGI (reference sequence). V lost 7 bases, J lost 1 base, and 1 base stayed unmatched. As DNA, the CDR3 is TGTGCCAGCACGGGACAGTCCTACGAGCAGTACTTC. Encoded protein: CASTGQSYEQYF.

The chain's CDR3 is CASSQGIQGRETQYF. CDR3 coding DNA: TGTGCCAGCAGCCAGGGGATACAGGGGAGAGAGACCCAGTACTTC. The chain links TRBV5-6 to TRBJ2-5; 7 bases are a match to TRBD1. The CDR3 has 15 amino acids. The V gene's germline CDR1 is SGHDT and CDR2 YYEEEE. Trimming cost V 4 bases and J 4 bases; bases outside gene matches: 10.

This clone was counted a single time. The rearrangement links TRBV4-2 to TRBJ1-1; D remains ambiguous. CDR1 and CDR2 from the germline V gene are LGHNA and YNFKEQ. Deletions cut 0 bases from V and 1 base from J, with 9 bases between. The length of the CDR3 is 15 residues. Here the CDR3 DNA reads TGTGCCAGCAGCCAAGATCGCGGCGGGAACACTGAAGCTTTCTTT. It codes for CASSQDRGGNTEAFF.

V and J are TRBV18 and TRBJ2-1, with 9 bases matching TRBD2. J gave up 3 bases and V 6 bases, and 6 bases lay outside the gene matches. The CDR3 has 15 residues. Germline V gene sequence: CDR1 KGHSH, CDR2 LQKENI. In nucleotides, the CDR3 is TGTGCCAGCTCTCCGGGACTAGCCAACTACAATGAGCAGTTCTTC. Amino acids: CASSPGLANYNEQFF.

This chain joins TRBV9 and TRBJ2-2, with a tentative D call TRBD2 (7 bases). The germline gives CDR1 SGDLS, CDR2 YYNGEE. The CDR3 spans 16 residues. With 4 bases removed from V and 1 base from J, the gap between germline ends came to 14 bases. The DNA for the CDR3 is TGTGCCAGCAGCACGCGGGGGCTGCAGAACACCGGGGAGCTGTTTTTT. As protein: CASSTRGLQNTGELFF.

The chain has TRBV4-1 and TRBJ2-1; TRBD1 aligns across 11 bases. With V trimmed by 3 bases and J by 6 bases, 13 bases remained unmatched. Germline V gives CDR1 MGHRA, CDR2 YSYEKL. CDR3 length: 18 amino acids. CDR3 amino acids: CASSHETPGTGGFNEQFF. For the CDR3, the DNA is TGCGCCAGCAGCCACGAGACCCCCGGGACAGGGGGGTTCAATGAGCAGTTCTTC.

The genes are TRBV12-5 and TRBJ2-1; 8 positions match TRBD1. V was pared by 5 bases and J by 8 bases, with 11 bases of the junction left unmatched. Germline CDR1 reads LGHNT; CDR2 reads FRNRAP. This CDR3 has 15 amino acids. CDR3 sequence: CASGPGQVGYDEQFF. Written as DNA, the CDR3 is TGTGCTAGTGGTCCGGGACAGGTGGGATATGATGAGCAGTTCTTC.

This rearrangement joins TRBV30 to TRBJ2-7; D possibly corresponds to TRBD2 (7 bases). Germline lookup yields CDR1 GTSNPN and CDR2 SVGIG (reference sequence). This CDR3 comprises 15 residues. V was clipped by 2 bases and J by 4 bases, with 18 bases between them. The CDR3 DNA follows: TGTGCCTGGAGTTTGGCGTTCGGGGGGCCATACGAGCAGTACTTC. This translates into CAWSLAFGGPYEQYF.

This clone was found a few times. The chain employs TRBV5-1 and TRBJ2-5; 9 nucleotides line up with TRBD2. CDR1 SGHRS and CDR2 YFSETQ come from the germline V gene. CDR3 size: 15 residues. Trimming at V came to 0 bases and at J to 5 bases, leaving 5 bases not matched to a gene. The DNA for the CDR3 is TGCGCCAGCAGCTTGGCCCCTAGCGGGGTGGAGACCCAGTACTTC. It is translated as CASSLAPSGVETQYF.

The genes are TRBV6-5 and TRBJ2-5, with a possible D match to TRBD2 (7 bases). CDR1 and CDR2 from the germline V gene are MNHEY and SVGAGI. This CDR3 contains 15 residues. V was pared by 0 bases and J by 1 base, with 9 bases between. CDR3 amino acids: CASSYSRGGQETQYF. In DNA, the CDR3 is TGTGCCAGCAGTTACTCGAGGGGGGGCCAAGAGACCCAGTACTTC.

The chain has TRBV30 and TRBJ2-2; a possible D gene is TRBD1 (5 bases). The CDR3 length is 13 residues. CDR1 is GTSNPN and CDR2 is SVGIG in the germline V gene (reference sequence). Trimming shortened V by 4 bases and J by 4 bases, and 10 bases separated the two germline ends. The CDR3 loop is CAWTRRGTGELFF. For the CDR3, the DNA is TGTGCCTGGACCCGAAGGGGCACCGGGGAGCTGTTTTTT.

The V and J genes are TRBV11-3 and TRBJ2-2; no definite D call. Germline CDR1 SGHNT, CDR2 YENEEA. The CDR3 is 14 residues long. V lost 5 bases, J lost 6 bases, and 13 bases lay in between. The CDR3 coding sequence is TGTGCCAGCAGCCTTACCCCGGTGGCCGGGGAGCTGTTTTTT. Its protein is CASSLTPVAGELFF.

The gene calls are TRBV7-2 and TRBJ2-7, with TRBD1 matching over 8 bases. V was clipped by 5 bases and J by 3 bases; unmatched bases: 6. The CDR3 runs to 14 residues. Germline V gives CDR1 SGHTA, CDR2 FQGNSA. CDR3: CASSTGQGVYEQYF. CDR3 DNA: TGTGCCAGCAGCACAGGACAGGGCGTCTACGAGCAGTACTTC.

The V gene is TRBV6-9, the J gene TRBJ2-6, with D perhaps matching TRBD1 (7 bases). V was pared by 8 bases and J by 0 bases, with 20 bases between. CDR3 length: 18 amino acids. CDR1 is MNHGY and CDR2 is SVAAGI in the germline V gene. The CDR3 sequence: CASPVEGQNDSGANVLTF. The DNA for the CDR3 is TGTGCCAGCCCGGTGGAGGGACAGAACGACTCTGGGGCCAACGTCCTGACTTTC.